Following are 26 T cell receptor beta chains from one sample sequenced in a study of graft-versus-host responses after intestinal transplantation. Responder cells labeled with CFSE (around 200,000) were co-plated with irradiated stimulator cells labeled with violet dye (around 200,000). Only in-frame clones appear in the TCRdb table, and some are missing; sequencing was by immunoSEQ multiplex PCR. The sample shows some 22,000 clones, over 40% of them seen only once. Here the sequenced sample was alloreactive CD8+ T cells from a mixed lymphocyte reaction culture, taken before intestinal transplant. Documented subset: CFSE-low proliferating T cells sorted from roughly six-day pre-transplant mixed lymphocyte reaction (GvH or HvG direction). These receptors were taken from a human patient who received an intestinal transplant.

This clone has a handful of counts. The rearrangement links TRBV6-5 to TRBJ1-1; D unclear. This CDR3 contains 12 residues. With 8 bases removed from V and 3 bases from J, the gap between germline ends came to 10 bases. Germline assignment: CDR1 MNHEY and CDR2 SVGAGI. The CDR3 sequence: CASRRPHTEAFF. The CDR3 DNA is TGTGCCAGCCGGCGGCCGCACACTGAAGCTTTCTTT.

Note on this clone: A much bigger clone sits one base away, suggesting this may be a read error. The V call is TRBV7-9, the J call TRBJ2-3; no clear D gene. CDR1 is SEHNR and CDR2 is FQNEAQ in the germline V gene (reference sequence). The CDR3 contains 11 residues. V lost 0 bases and J 5 bases, leaving 0 bases between the germline ends. The CDR3 DNA follows: TGTGCCAGCAGCTTAGCAGATACGCAGTATTTT. It is translated as CASSLADTQYF.

This clone is labeled as medium-sized. The chain combines TRBV16 with TRBJ1-2; D remains ambiguous. Trimming left V 3 bases short and J 6 bases short, with 14 bases between. This CDR3 has 14 residues. Germline values: CDR1 KGHSY, CDR2 FQNENV. The CDR3 is CASSHIEPAHGYTF. In nucleotides, the CDR3 is TGTGCCAGCAGCCATATTGAGCCAGCCCATGGCTACACCTTC.

This clone was seen once. The chain combines TRBV18 with TRBJ2-7; D perhaps matches TRBD2 (5 bases). The CDR3 has 14 residues. Germline CDR1 KGHSH, CDR2 LQKENI. V was cut by 1 base and J by 5 bases, with 12 bases left in between. The CDR3 bases are TGTGCCAGCTCACCACGAGGGCCAAGCCACGAGCAGTACTTC. Translated, it gives CASSPRGPSHEQYF.

The chain recombines TRBV5-1 with TRBJ1-5; no definite D call. Germline V gene sequence: CDR1 SGHRS, CDR2 YFSETQ. The CDR3 has 15 residues. V was cut by 0 bases and J by 0 bases, with 7 bases left in between. CDR3 nucleotide sequence: TGCGCCAGCAGCTTGGGCGACTTTAGCAATCAGCCCCAGCATTTT. Translating it yields CASSLGDFSNQPQHF.

The rearrangement uses TRBV18 and TRBJ2-1, with D unresolved. The CDR3 sequence is 13 residues long. CDR1 and CDR2 from the germline V gene are KGHSH and LQKENI. V was cut by 6 bases and J by 5 bases, with 11 bases left in between. Written as DNA, the CDR3 is TGTGCCAGCTCCCCCCAGGAGAACAATGAGCAGTTCTTC. Encoded protein: CASSPQENNEQFF.

This clone was seen a few times. The chain is built from TRBV6-1 and TRBJ1-1; 8 bases align to TRBD1. Germline CDR1 reads MNHNS; CDR2 reads SASEGT. V was clipped by 6 bases and J by 0 bases; unmatched bases: 6. CDR3 length equals 15 residues. The CDR3 bases are TGTGCCAGCAGCAATTACAGGGGGATGAACACTGAAGCTTTCTTT. It yields the protein CASSNYRGMNTEAFF.

In this sample, this clone turned up a few times. This sequence joins TRBV6-5 and TRBJ1-1; no clear D. The CDR3 spans 14 residues. CDR1 and CDR2 from the germline V gene are MNHEY and SVGAGI. V was shortened by 5 bases and J by 2 bases, with 12 bases between the two germline ends. The chain's CDR3 is CASSVSMRNTEAFF. The CDR3 DNA is TGTGCCAGCAGTGTTTCTATGAGAAACACTGAAGCTTTCTTT.

V gene TRBV5-1 combines with J gene TRBJ1-1, with 7 nucleotides matching TRBD1. Per the germline V gene, CDR1 is SGHRS and CDR2 is YFSETQ. Trimming removed 4 bases from V and 6 bases from J; junction bases left unmatched: 9. The CDR3 consists of 14 residues. The CDR3 sequence is CASSIPTGAAEAFF. The CDR3 DNA reads as TGCGCCAGCAGCATTCCTACAGGGGCGGCTGAAGCTTTCTTT.

The rearrangement uses TRBV6-5 and TRBJ1-5; TRBD1 aligns across 7 bases. CDR1 is MNHEY and CDR2 is SVGAGI in the germline V gene. Trimming at V came to 1 base and at J to 5 bases, leaving 2 bases not matched to a gene. The CDR3 length is 14 residues. This CDR3 reads CASSYYQGDQPQHF. The CDR3 nucleotides are TGTGCCAGCAGTTACTACCAGGGGGATCAGCCCCAGCATTTT.

The chain joins TRBV18 to TRBJ2-3; TRBD1 matches 8 bases. CDR1 is KGHSH, CDR2 LQKENI, per germline. The CDR3 has 14 amino acids. V lost 4 bases and J lost 3; bases outside the gene matches: 3. The CDR3 DNA sequence: TGTGCCAGCTCACTCAGACAGGGGACAGATACGCAGTATTTT. The encoded protein is CASSLRQGTDTQYF.

This clone was observed a few times. The CDR3 region is CASSGSQGFTEAFF. CDR3 DNA sequence: TGTGCCAGCAGCGGGTCCCAAGGGTTCACTGAAGCTTTCTTT. J is TRBJ1-1 and V is TRBV28; D remains ambiguous. Germline values: CDR1 MDHEN, CDR2 SYDVKM. Trimming cost V 6 bases and J 4 bases, with 15 bases left between them. The CDR3 length is 14 residues.

This clone is deemed medium-sized. The rearrangement joins TRBV6-5 to TRBJ2-7; D ambiguous. The CDR3 is 14 amino acids. Germline V CDR1 and CDR2: MNHEY, SVGAGI. Trimming cost V 6 bases and J 2 bases, with 14 bases left between them. The CDR3 bases are TGTGCCAGCAGGTTTTCAGGCTTCCCCTACGAGCAGTACTTC. It specifies CASRFSGFPYEQYF.

This clone was counted only a few times. The J gene is TRBJ1-2, the V gene TRBV6-5; possible D gene TRBD1, 6 bases. Germline assignment: CDR1 MNHEY and CDR2 SVGAGI. Trimming took off 6 bases at V and 8 bases at J, with 16 bases between the two ends. CDR3 length: 13 residues. The CDR3 DNA reads as TGTGCCAGCAGGGGAATGACAGGAGGCGGCTACACCTTC. Residues: CASRGMTGGGYTF.

This chain uses TRBV10-1 with TRBJ2-1; D unclear. V was cut by 0 bases and J by 13 bases, with 13 bases left in between. Germline CDR1 WNHNN, CDR2 SYGVQD (reference sequence). CDR3 size: 13 residues. The CDR3 DNA reads TGCGCCAGCAGTGAGTCCCCCGGCGGTCGACAGTTCTTC. It yields the protein CASSESPGGRQFF.

This clone has only a few counts. The chain joins TRBV6-6 to TRBJ2-3; no clear D gene. The V and J ends lost 2 bases and 4 bases respectively, with 7 bases between them. Germline lookup yields CDR1 MNHNY and CDR2 SVGAGI (reference sequence). The CDR3 spans 13 residues. The CDR3 DNA follows: TGTGCCAGCAGTTACGATCGGGCAGATACGCAGTATTTT. This codes for CASSYDRADTQYF.

The J gene is TRBJ2-3, the V gene TRBV5-1; D is possibly TRBD1 or TRBD2 (6 bases each). Germline V CDR1 and CDR2: SGHRS, YFSETQ. V was shortened by 3 bases and J by 3 bases, with 14 bases between the two germline ends. This CDR3 has 15 amino acids. The CDR3 protein is CASSSTGAGTDTQYF. The CDR3 nucleotides are TGCGCCAGCAGCTCTACGGGGGCGGGAACAGATACGCAGTATTTT.

This clone was detected a few times. This chain links TRBV28 with TRBJ1-5; a weak D match, TRBD1 (5 bases). The V gene lost 6 bases and the J gene lost 6 bases, with 9 bases spanning the gap. CDR1 MDHEN and CDR2 SYDVKM come from the germline V gene. The CDR3 totals 12 residues. CDR3 in amino acids: CASRGLAQPQHF. As DNA, the CDR3 is TGTGCCAGCAGGGGACTGGCTCAGCCCCAGCATTTT.

The V and J genes are TRBV28 and TRBJ1-5, with D possibly being TRBD1 (6 bases). Per the germline V gene, CDR1 is MDHEN and CDR2 is SYDVKM. This CDR3 has 14 amino acids. V was shortened by 5 bases and J by 3 bases, with 11 bases between the two germline ends. The CDR3 reads CASSLDSNNQPQHF. The CDR3 DNA follows: TGTGCCAGCAGTCTGGACAGTAACAATCAGCCCCAGCATTTT.

In this sample, this clone turned up a few times. V and J are TRBV7-9 and TRBJ1-1, with a tentative D call TRBD1 (5 bases). The CDR3 is made up of 15 amino acids. Trimming shortened V by 1 base and J by 0 bases, and 9 bases separated the two germline ends. Germline V gene data show CDR1 as SEHNR and CDR2 as FQNEAQ (reference sequence). For the CDR3, the DNA is TGTGCCAGCAGCTTAGAGGGGACCCTGAACACTGAAGCTTTCTTT. It encodes CASSLEGTLNTEAFF.

The gene calls are TRBV20-1 and TRBJ1-1; no firm D call. Germline V gives CDR1 DFQATT, CDR2 SNEGSKA (reference sequence). With 5 bases removed from V and 5 bases from J, the gap between germline ends came to 9 bases. This CDR3 spans 11 amino acids. The CDR3 loop is CSAPKGTEAFF. Written as DNA, the CDR3 is TGCAGTGCTCCTAAGGGAACTGAAGCTTTCTTT.

Sample share makes this clone medium-sized. The chain uses TRBV6-6 and TRBJ1-1; unclear D gene. This CDR3 is built from 15 residues. V was pared by 5 bases and J by 2 bases, with 15 bases between. Germline CDR1 MNHNY, CDR2 SVGAGI (reference sequence). The CDR3 region has the DNA TGTGCCAGCAGTACCCCCGGGAGTTTCAACACTGAAGCTTTCTTT. Amino acid sequence: CASSTPGSFNTEAFF.

This clone came up a few times. V gene TRBV4-1 combines with J gene TRBJ2-7, with 10 nucleotides matching TRBD2. The CDR3 is made up of 14 amino acids. Germline CDR1 MGHRA, CDR2 YSYEKL. The V and J ends lost 1 base and 3 bases, in that order; junction bases with no gene match: 0. The CDR3: CASSQGTSGYEQYF. CDR3 coding DNA: TGCGCCAGCAGCCAAGGGACTAGCGGCTACGAGCAGTACTTC.

This clone was seen only a few times. V and J are TRBV6-6 and TRBJ2-7; D uncertain. V was pared by 5 bases and J by 1 base, with 6 bases between. The CDR3 covers 12 residues. CDR1 is MNHNY, CDR2 SVGAGI, per germline (reference sequence). CDR3 loop: CASSHRSYEQYF. As DNA, the CDR3 is TGTGCCAGCAGTCATAGGTCCTACGAGCAGTACTTC.

The chain carries TRBV2 and TRBJ1-4; TRBD1 matches 8 bases. The CDR3 sequence is 14 residues long. Germline V lookup: CDR1 SNHLY, CDR2 FYNNEI. V dropped 5 bases and J dropped 8; count of bases not matched to a gene: 7. CDR3 amino acids: CASSRDRIGEKLFF. DNA for the CDR3: TGTGCCAGCAGTCGGGACAGGATAGGGGAAAAACTGTTTTTT.

This clone has a handful of counts. The chain uses TRBV30 and TRBJ2-1; unclear D gene. This CDR3 has 14 amino acids. Germline CDR1 GTSNPN, CDR2 SVGIG (reference sequence). V lost 2 bases, J lost 0 bases, and 8 bases lay in between. The CDR3 loop is CAWSRMSSYNEQFF. CDR3 DNA: TGTGCCTGGAGTCGGATGAGCTCCTACAATGAGCAGTTCTTC.